This is a list of T cell receptor beta chains from one sample in a study of blood T cells in healthy people across ages. TCRdb itself ran the 5' RACE reads through MiXCR, one entry per CDR3 protein. The table shows about 970,000 distinct CDR3 sequences, with just over 50% occurring only once. The sequenced sample consisted of blood. These TCRs come from a woman aged 60-70 years in good health. CDR3s include the opening cysteine and the closing phenylalanine or tryptophan. Each record gives: V gene, D gene, clone size, J gene, CDR3 protein, CDR3 DNA. D genes are given only for firm matches. Size values are once, few and many counts, or a class for expanded clones, and some rows have none.

TRBV9	-	-	TRBJ2-3	CASSVGSAADTQYF	TGTGCCAGCAGCGTAGGCAGCGCCGCAGATACGCAGTATTTT
TRBV6-5	-	-	TRBJ2-7	CASSYKVGAPSSYEQYF	TGTGCCAGCAGTTATAAAGTGGGGGCCCCGAGCTCCTACGAGCAGTACTTC
TRBV29-1	-	-	TRBJ2-5	CSADYSYNEQYF	TGCAGCGCAGACTACTCCTACAATGAGCAGTACTTC
TRBV4-2	-	many	TRBJ2-5	CASSQELGETQYF	TGTGCCAGCAGCCAAGAGTTGGGGGAGACCCAGTACTTC
TRBV29-1	-	few	TRBJ2-1	CSVEVLNEQFF	TGCAGCGTTGAAGTCCTCAATGAGCAGTTCTTC
TRBV5-1	TRBD1	-	TRBJ2-7	CASRPRDRGYEQYF	TGCGCCAGCAGACCCCGGGACAGGGGCTACGAGCAGTACTTC
TRBV9	-	few	TRBJ2-2	CASSVQNTGELFF	TGTGCCAGCAGCGTTCAGAACACCGGGGAGCTGTTTTTT
TRBV27	-	once	TRBJ2-4	CASSGGLDYNEQYF	TGTGCCAGCAGCGGGGGGCTGGACTACAATGAGCAGTACTTC
TRBV20-1	TRBD2	-	TRBJ2-7	CSARGYDTSGSFYEQYF	TGCAGTGCTAGAGGGTATGATACTAGCGGGAGCTTTTACGAGCAGTACTTC
TRBV2	-	-	TRBJ2-7	CASRDPGHRNERCPYNEQYF	TGTGCCAGCAGGGATCCGGGACACCGGAACGAAAGATGCCCCTACAATGAGCAGTACTTC
TRBV27	-	-	TRBJ2-7	CASSARPLTYEQYF	TGTGCCAGCAGTGCTCGCCCGTTAACCTACGAGCAGTACTTC
TRBV20-1	TRBD2	-	TRBJ2-1	CSARDPRLAGDNERFF	TGCAGTGCTAGAGACCCCAGACTAGCGGGTGACAATGAGCGGTTCTTC
TRBV2	-	-	TRBJ2-6	CASKRASGANVLTF	TGTGCCAGCAAAAGGGCCTCTGGGGCCAACGTCCTGACTTTC
TRBV4-3	-	few	TRBJ2-7	CAKNRTCQQYF	TGCGCCAAGAACAGGACCTGCCAGCAGTACTTC
TRBV6-6	TRBD2	few	TRBJ2-7	CASSYRGTSETYEQYF	TGTGCCAGCAGTTACCGAGGGACTAGCGAGACCTACGAGCAGTACTTC
TRBV24-1	-	few	TRBJ2-3	CATSDVSGSGYTQYF	TGTGCCACCAGTGACGTGAGCGGTTCGGGGTATACGCAGTATTTT
TRBV4-2	-	-	TRBJ2-7	CASSQDSRGSSYNEQYF	TGTGCCAGCAGCCAAGATTCAAGGGGGAGCTCCTACAATGAGCAGTACTTC
TRBV11-2	-	few	TRBJ2-4	CASSLDRVKIQYF	TGTGCCAGCAGCTTAGATAGGGTGAAGATCCAGTACTTC
TRBV20-1	-	-	TRBJ2-1	CSARDEIGGREQFF	TGCAGTGCTAGAGACGAAATAGGGGGGAGGGAGCAGTTCTTC
TRBV7-9	TRBD2	-	TRBJ2-7	CASSLLAANYEQYF	TGTGCCAGCAGCTTACTAGCGGCTAACTACGAGCAGTACTTC
TRBV4-3	-	few	TRBJ2-6	CASSQDGGFGANVLTF	TGCGCCAGCAGCCAAGATGGAGGTTTCGGGGCCAACGTCCTGACTTTC
TRBV11-2	TRBD2	few	TRBJ2-5	CASSFPTSGSAREQYF	TGTGCCAGCAGCTTCCCGACTAGCGGGAGCGCACGGGAGCAGTACTTC
TRBV28	TRBD2	few	TRBJ2-3	CAGSQQLAGVLDTQYF	TGTGCCGGCTCCCAACAGCTAGCGGGAGTACTAGATACGCAGTATTTT
TRBV2	TRBD2	-	TRBJ2-2	CASNGLAGAGELFF	TGTGCCAGCAACGGACTAGCGGGAGCCGGGGAGCTGTTTTTT
TRBV3-1	TRBD2	-	TRBJ2-1	CASSQVAGEDTNEQFF	TGTGCCAGCAGCCAAGTAGCGGGAGAAGACACCAATGAGCAGTTCTTC
TRBV12-3/TRBV12-4	-	-	TRBJ2-4	CASSFNLNIQYF	TGTGCCAGCAGTTTTAATCTAAACATTCAGTACTTC
TRBV29-1	-	-	TRBJ1-2	CSVEERKTYGYTF	TGCAGCGTTGAAGAAAGGAAAACCTACGGCTACACCTTC
TRBV5-1	TRBD2	-	TRBJ2-7	CASSRLADRSSYNEQYF	TGCGCCAGCAGCAGACTAGCGGACAGGAGCTCCTACAATGAGCAGTACTTC
TRBV11-3	-	-	TRBJ2-7	CASSQQQGGEQYF	TGTGCCAGCAGCCAACAACAGGGAGGAGAGCAGTACTTC
TRBV29-1	-	few	TRBJ2-5	CSVTLRVKAKTQYF	TGCAGCGTCACTTTGAGGGTCAAGGCTAAGACCCAGTACTTC
TRBV12-3/TRBV12-4	TRBD1	-	TRBJ1-1	CASSPRVADRVYNTEAFF	TGTGCCAGCAGCCCCCGGGTAGCGGACAGGGTGTACAACACTGAAGCTTTCTTT
TRBV20-1	-	-	TRBJ2-7	CSARGQVITYEQYF	TGCAGTGCTAGAGGCCAGGTCATAACCTACGAGCAGTACTTC
TRBV27	-	-	TRBJ2-1	CARPGAANEQFF	TGTGCCAGACCCGGAGCGGCCAATGAGCAGTTCTTC
TRBV3-1	-	once	TRBJ2-7	CASSHRRRGLCGEQYF	TGTGCCAGCAGCCACCGACGGCGGGGTCTGTGTGGCGAGCAGTACTTC
TRBV29-1	-	few	TRBJ2-1	CSAPHRQASYNEQFF	TGCAGCGCACCCCACAGGCAGGCCTCCTACAATGAGCAGTTCTTC
TRBV5-1	TRBD1	-	TRBJ2-7	CASSLGTGELYEQYF	TGCGCCAGCAGCTTGGGGACAGGGGAGTTATACGAGCAGTACTTC
TRBV4-3	-	-	TRBJ2-5	CASSLNYGGPYQETQYF	TGCGCCAGCAGCCTTAATTACGGGGGGCCCTACCAAGAGACCCAGTACTTC
TRBV20-1	TRBD2	once	TRBJ2-7	CSARGTSGALGQYF	TGCAGTGCCCGAGGGACTAGCGGGGCCCTGGGGCAGTACTTC
TRBV30	-	-	TRBJ2-3	CAWSVHQLGGTQYF	TGTGCCTGGAGTGTCCACCAACTAGGGGGTACGCAGTATTTT
TRBV3-1	-	few	TRBJ2-3	CASSQDWGDTQYF	TGTGCCAGCAGCCAAGATTGGGGCGATACGCAGTATTTT
TRBV6-5	-	-	TRBJ2-2	CASSHGGITGELFF	TGTGCCAGCAGTCATGGCGGGATCACCGGGGAGCTGTTTTTT
TRBV28	-	-	TRBJ2-5	CASSLGRRRQETQYF	TGTGCCAGCAGTTTAGGGAGGCGGAGACAAGAGACCCAGTACTTC
TRBV18	TRBD1	few	TRBJ1-4	CASSPDRENEKLFF	TGTGCCAGCTCACCGGACAGGGAGAATGAAAAACTGTTTTTT
TRBV28	-	few	TRBJ2-3	CASSYSFLSEAGDTQYF	TGTGCCAGCAGTTACAGTTTTCTCTCGGAGGCTGGCGATACGCAGTATTTT
TRBV20-1	-	-	TRBJ2-3	CSAGPGDTQYF	TGCAGTGCTGGCCCTGGAGATACGCAGTATTTT
TRBV7-9	TRBD1	-	TRBJ1-4	CATKRTGTGLEKLFF	TGTGCCACCAAGCGAACCGGGACAGGGTTGGAAAAACTGTTTTTT
TRBV7-2	TRBD1	-	TRBJ2-5	CASSLDRGLGEQYF	TGTGCCAGCAGCTTAGACAGGGGTCTGGGGGAGCAGTACTTC
TRBV7-9	-	-	TRBJ2-3	CASSFSGDTLYF	TGTGCCAGCAGCTTTAGCGGAGATACGCTGTATTTT
TRBV4-1	-	-	TRBJ2-4	CASSQEGGGGNIQYF	TGCGCCAGCAGCCAAGAAGGTGGGGGAGGAAACATTCAGTACTTC
TRBV20-1	-	few	TRBJ2-1	CSALAGGNNEQFF	TGCAGTGCTCTTGCGGGTGGAAACAATGAGCAGTTCTTC
TRBV15	TRBD2	-	TRBJ2-1	CATRVSGSGNEQFF	TGTGCCACCAGGGTCAGCGGGAGTGGCAATGAGCAGTTCTTC